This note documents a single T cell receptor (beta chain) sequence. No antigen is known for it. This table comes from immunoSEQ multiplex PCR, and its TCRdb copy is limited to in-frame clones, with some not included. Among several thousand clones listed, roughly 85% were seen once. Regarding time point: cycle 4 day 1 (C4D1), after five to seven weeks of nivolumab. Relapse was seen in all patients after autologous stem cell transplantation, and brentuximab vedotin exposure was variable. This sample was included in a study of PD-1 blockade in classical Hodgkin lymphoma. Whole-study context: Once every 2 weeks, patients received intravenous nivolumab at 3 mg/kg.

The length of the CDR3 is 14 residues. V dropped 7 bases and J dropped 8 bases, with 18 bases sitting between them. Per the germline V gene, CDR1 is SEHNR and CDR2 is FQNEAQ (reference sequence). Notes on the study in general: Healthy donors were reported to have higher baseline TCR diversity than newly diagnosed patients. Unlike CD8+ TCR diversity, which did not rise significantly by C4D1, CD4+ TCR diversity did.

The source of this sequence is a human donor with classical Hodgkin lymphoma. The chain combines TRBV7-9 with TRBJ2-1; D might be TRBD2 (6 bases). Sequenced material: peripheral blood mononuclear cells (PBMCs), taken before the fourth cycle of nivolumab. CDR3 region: CASTFWDGSYEQFF. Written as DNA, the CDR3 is TGTGCCAGCACCTTCTGGGACGGGAGTTATGAGCAGTTCTTC.